A selection of T cell receptor beta chains follows, all from one sample in a study of blood T cell repertoires in COVID-19. TCRdb keeps only in-frame clones here, not all; method: immunoSEQ multiplex PCR. The sample comprises about 190,000 clones, around four fifths of which are singletons, and around 6.1% rests with the top ten. The sample was peripheral blood. These receptors all stem from a woman aged 40 to 50 with acute or convalescent COVID-19. CDR3s include the opening cysteine and the closing phenylalanine or tryptophan. Each record gives: J gene, D gene, clone size, V gene, CDR3 protein, CDR3 DNA. D genes are given only for firm matches. Not every row has a clone size; where given, it reads once, few, many or a size class.

j_call: TRBJ2-3
d_call: -
clone_size: -
v_call: TRBV10-2
cdr3_aa: CASSGETMTDTQYF
cdr3_nt: TGCGCCAGCAGTGGGGAGACTATGACAGATACGCAGTATTTT

j_call: TRBJ2-7
d_call: TRBD1
clone_size: -
v_call: TRBV29-1
cdr3_aa: CSARQGASSEQYF
cdr3_nt: TGCAGCGCCCGACAGGGGGCGAGCTCCGAGCAGTACTTC

j_call: TRBJ1-1
d_call: TRBD1
clone_size: -
v_call: TRBV5-1
cdr3_aa: CASSWDRANTEAFF
cdr3_nt: TGCGCCAGCAGCTGGGACAGGGCGAACACTGAAGCTTTCTTT

j_call: TRBJ2-1
d_call: -
clone_size: -
v_call: TRBV6-5
cdr3_aa: CASSSAGWEEHNEQFF
cdr3_nt: TGTGCCAGCAGTTCCGCGGGGTGGGAGGAGCACAATGAGCAGTTCTTC

j_call: TRBJ1-6
d_call: -
clone_size: -
v_call: TRBV24-1
cdr3_aa: CATSRTEGSPLHF
cdr3_nt: TGTGCCACCAGTCGGACGGAGGGTTCACCCCTCCACTTT

j_call: TRBJ2-6
d_call: -
clone_size: once
v_call: TRBV18
cdr3_aa: CASSPGQTGANVLTF
cdr3_nt: TGTGCCAGCTCACCAGGACAGACTGGGGCCAACGTCCTGACTTTC

j_call: TRBJ2-2
d_call: TRBD2
clone_size: -
v_call: TRBV6-2/TRBV6-3
cdr3_aa: CASSYAGGRTGELFF
cdr3_nt: TGTGCCAGCAGTTACGCGGGGGGGCGCACCGGGGAGCTGTTTTTT

j_call: TRBJ1-1
d_call: TRBD1
clone_size: -
v_call: TRBV28
cdr3_aa: CASSSYPTGGDTEAFF
cdr3_nt: TGTGCCAGCAGTTCTTACCCGACAGGGGGAGACACTGAAGCTTTCTTT

j_call: TRBJ1-1
d_call: -
clone_size: -
v_call: TRBV27
cdr3_aa: CASSLSYFSGSTEAFF
cdr3_nt: TGTGCCAGCAGTTTATCCTATTTTAGTGGGAGCACTGAAGCTTTCTTT

j_call: TRBJ1-2
d_call: -
clone_size: -
v_call: TRBV7-9
cdr3_aa: CASSLDGLGYGYTF
cdr3_nt: TGTGCCAGCAGCTTAGATGGACTTGGCTATGGCTACACCTTC

j_call: TRBJ2-2
d_call: -
clone_size: -
v_call: TRBV24-1
cdr3_aa: CATSDFPNLTGELFF
cdr3_nt: TGTGCCACCAGTGATTTCCCAAACCTGACAGGGGAGCTGTTTTTT

j_call: TRBJ2-7
d_call: -
clone_size: few
v_call: TRBV5-6
cdr3_aa: CASSLGGRILSYEQYF
cdr3_nt: TGTGCCAGCAGCTTGGGTGGGAGGATTCTCTCCTACGAGCAGTACTTC

j_call: TRBJ2-5
d_call: TRBD2
clone_size: few
v_call: TRBV5-4
cdr3_aa: CASSLGRASGETQYF
cdr3_nt: TGTGCCAGCAGTCTGGGGCGGGCTAGCGGGGAGACCCAGTACTTC

j_call: TRBJ2-1
d_call: TRBD1
clone_size: -
v_call: TRBV6-2/TRBV6-3
cdr3_aa: CASSGQGVNEQFF
cdr3_nt: TGTGCCAGCAGCGGACAGGGAGTGAATGAGCAGTTCTTC

j_call: TRBJ2-7
d_call: -
clone_size: -
v_call: TRBV27
cdr3_aa: CASSLSILAASYEQYF
cdr3_nt: TGTGCCAGCAGTTTATCGATCCTAGCCGCCTCCTACGAGCAGTACTTC

j_call: TRBJ1-2
d_call: -
clone_size: -
v_call: TRBV5-1
cdr3_aa: CASSFDSYGYTF
cdr3_nt: TGCGCCAGCAGCTTCGACAGTTATGGCTACACCTTC

j_call: TRBJ2-1
d_call: -
clone_size: -
v_call: TRBV9
cdr3_aa: CASSAQGYEQFF
cdr3_nt: TGTGCCAGCAGCGCGCAGGGCTATGAGCAGTTCTTC

j_call: TRBJ2-7
d_call: TRBD1
clone_size: -
v_call: TRBV30
cdr3_aa: CAWVSGQSRGEQYF
cdr3_nt: TGTGCCTGGGTATCGGGACAGTCGCGCGGAGAGCAGTACTTC

j_call: TRBJ1-5
d_call: -
clone_size: -
v_call: TRBV30
cdr3_aa: CAWSGSVIYSNQPQHF
cdr3_nt: TGTGCCTGGAGTGGGTCCGTAATCTATAGCAATCAGCCCCAGCATTTT

j_call: TRBJ1-1
d_call: TRBD1
clone_size: few
v_call: TRBV9
cdr3_aa: CASSRQGTYTEAFF
cdr3_nt: TGTGCCAGCAGCCGACAGGGAACTTACACTGAAGCTTTCTTT

j_call: TRBJ2-7
d_call: -
clone_size: -
v_call: TRBV7-9
cdr3_aa: CASTRWDFRTSSYEQYF
cdr3_nt: TGTGCCAGCACCCGGTGGGACTTTAGAACCTCCTCCTACGAGCAGTACTTC